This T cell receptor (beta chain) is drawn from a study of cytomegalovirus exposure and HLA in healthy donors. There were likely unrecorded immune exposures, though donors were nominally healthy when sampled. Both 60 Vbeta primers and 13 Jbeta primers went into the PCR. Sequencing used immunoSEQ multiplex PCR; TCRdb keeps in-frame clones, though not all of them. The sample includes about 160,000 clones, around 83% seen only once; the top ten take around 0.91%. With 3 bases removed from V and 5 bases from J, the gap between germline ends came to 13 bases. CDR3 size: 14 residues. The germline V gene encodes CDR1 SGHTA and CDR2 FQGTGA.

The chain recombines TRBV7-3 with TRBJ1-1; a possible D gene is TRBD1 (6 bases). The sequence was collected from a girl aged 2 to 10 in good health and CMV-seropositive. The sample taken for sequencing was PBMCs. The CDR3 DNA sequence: TGTGCCAGCAGCTTGGCAGGGGAGGGGACTGAAGCTTTCTTT. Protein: CASSLAGEGTEAFF.